This record looks at one T cell receptor (beta chain) sequence and its context. Authors' data handling: By means of reference gene primer amplification, nucleated cell counts were estimated. Generated by immunoSEQ multiplex PCR, the TCRdb table keeps only in-frame clones and is missing some. D and trimming come from the DNA, and the V and J calls and clone size come from that table. The repertoire holds some 350,000 clones, around 83% seen once, with roughly 3% in the top ten. These data are taken from a study of blood T cell repertoires in COVID-19. Study at large: Sites across the United States, Italy and Spain contributed samples from acute and convalescent COVID-19. PBMCs, B-cell-depleted T cells, or T cells provided the cDNA or gDNA that made up the material.

CDR1 is MNHEY and CDR2 is SMNVEV in the germline V gene (reference sequence). The length of the CDR3 is 16 residues. Trimming cost V 4 bases and J 10 bases; bases outside gene matches: 18. V gene TRBV27 combines with J gene TRBJ2-5; 7 bases are shared with TRBD1. The sequence was obtained from a man aged 25 to 45 with active or convalescent COVID-19. The sequencing input was peripheral blood. The CDR3 protein is CASSSPPAPNRGSQYF. The CDR3 DNA reads as TGTGCCAGCAGTTCCCCCCCGGCCCCTAACAGGGGCAGCCAGTACTTC.